The 14 T cell receptor beta chains in this list originate from one sample, sequenced in a study of shared clonotypes between healthy human individuals. CD45RO-negative, CCR7-positively selected cells formed the naive CD8 fraction, excluding terminally differentiated effector memory CD45RA+ cells. The data were produced by immunoSEQ multiplex PCR, yet TCRdb's version contains in-frame clones alone and is incomplete. This table holds about 1,900,000 clones, approximately 94% found once. Sequenced sample: naive CD8+ T cells sorted from blood. The receptor source for this set is a man younger than 35 in good health.

The gene calls are TRBV4-1 and TRBJ2-7, with TRBD1 matching 7 bases. In germline, CDR1 is MGHRA, CDR2 YSYEKL. Losses at the gene ends were 5 bases for V and 2 bases for J; bases not matched to a gene: 6. The length of the CDR3 is 14 residues. The CDR3 sequence is CASSVAGTAYEQYF. The CDR3, as DNA: TGCGCCAGCAGCGTCGCCGGGACAGCCTACGAGCAGTACTTC.

CDR3 sequence reads: CASSLNKLGRGTGELFF. The CDR3 DNA reads as TGTGCCAGCAGTTTAAATAAGTTAGGAAGGGGGACCGGGGAGCTGTTTTTT. This chain links TRBV27 with TRBJ2-2; a weak D match, TRBD1 (6 bases). The CDR3 is 17 residues long. In germline, CDR1 is MNHEY, CDR2 SMNVEV (reference sequence). The V end lost 2 bases, the J end lost 5 bases, and 18 bases lay between the germline ends.

The chain carries TRBV30 and TRBJ1-2; no clear D gene. The CDR3 covers 14 residues. Germline values: CDR1 GTSNPN, CDR2 SVGIG (reference sequence). Trimming stripped 0 bases from V and 4 bases from J, with 12 bases between. The CDR3 reads CAWSVDEGGYGYTF. The CDR3 DNA reads TGTGCCTGGAGTGTAGACGAGGGCGGCTATGGCTACACCTTC. The whole variable domain, remainder taken from reference TRBV30 and TRBJ1-2, is SQTIHQWPATLVQPVGSPLSLECTVEGTSNPNLYWYRQAAGRGLQLLFYSVGIGQISSEVPQNLSASRPQDRQFILSSKKLLLSDSGFYLCAWSVDEGGYGYTFGSGTRLTVV.

This rearrangement joins TRBV30 to TRBJ2-7; no clear D. V lost 4 bases, J lost 0 bases, and 7 bases lay in between. Germline V lookup: CDR1 GTSNPN, CDR2 SVGIG (reference sequence). This CDR3 has 12 residues. The CDR3 nucleotides read TGTGCCTGGACTCACAACTCCTACGAGCAGTACTTC. Encoded protein: CAWTHNSYEQYF.

The chain couples TRBV10-3 to TRBJ1-1, with D possibly being TRBD1 (6 bases). The V and J ends lost 3 bases and 2 bases respectively, with 10 bases between them. Germline V gene lookup returns CDR1 ENHRY and CDR2 SYGVKD. CDR3 size: 14 residues. As DNA, the CDR3 is TGTGCCATCAGTGACCGGACAGTTAACACTGAAGCTTTCTTT. Amino acids: CAISDRTVNTEAFF.

The chain combines TRBV28 with TRBJ1-4, with a tentative D call TRBD1 (6 bases). Trimming cost V 4 bases and J 4 bases, with 16 bases left between them. The CDR3 extends over 16 amino acids. CDR1 MDHEN and CDR2 SYDVKM come from the germline V gene. This CDR3 is CASSSGYREINEKLFF. The CDR3 DNA sequence: TGTGCCAGCAGTTCGGGTTACAGGGAGATTAATGAAAAACTGTTTTTT.

The rearrangement uses TRBV11-3 and TRBJ1-2; 11 nucleotides line up with TRBD1. This CDR3 is built from 16 residues. Losses at the gene ends were 4 bases for V and 5 bases for J; bases not matched to a gene: 9. Germline lookup yields CDR1 SGHNT and CDR2 YENEEA. CDR3 amino acids: CASSSGQGASDYGYTF. The CDR3 DNA is TGTGCCAGCAGCTCAGGACAGGGGGCAAGTGATTATGGCTACACCTTC.

The CDR3 DNA sequence: TGTGCCAGCAGCTTGTGGGGGGTTAGTGATGGCTACACCTTC. Translating gives CASSLWGVSDGYTF. This chain links TRBV5-5 with TRBJ1-2; the D gene is possibly TRBD1 (5 bases). In germline, CDR1 is SGHKS, CDR2 YYEKEE (reference sequence). The V end lost 1 base, the J end lost 6 bases, and 13 bases lay between the germline ends. The CDR3 totals 14 residues.

This chain connects TRBV30 to TRBJ1-2; weak D call: TRBD1 (5 bases). The CDR3 runs to 16 residues. Germline-derived CDR1 and CDR2 are GTSNPN and SVGIG (reference sequence). V lost 3 bases and J 2 bases, leaving 19 bases between the germline ends. In nucleotides, the CDR3 is TGTGCCTGGAGAATTCAAACAGGTCAAGGGAACTATGGCTACACCTTC. Translated: CAWRIQTGQGNYGYTF. Filled out from reference TRBV30 and TRBJ1-2, the complete variable domain reads SQTIHQWPATLVQPVGSPLSLECTVEGTSNPNLYWYRQAAGRGLQLLFYSVGIGQISSEVPQNLSASRPQDRQFILSSKKLLLSDSGFYLCAWRIQTGQGNYGYTFGSGTRLTVV.

The rearrangement links TRBV11-2 to TRBJ2-1, with D possibly TRBD2 on 5 matching bases. The germline V and J ends were trimmed by 2 bases and 7 bases, with 9 bases remaining between them. This CDR3 is 13 amino acids long. Germline lookup yields CDR1 SGHAT and CDR2 FQNNGV. The CDR3 protein is CASSLTRSNEQFF. The CDR3 DNA follows: TGTGCCAGCAGCTTAACTAGAAGTAATGAGCAGTTCTTC.

The CDR3 DNA reads as TGTGCCAGCAGTGAAGGGAACAATGAGCAGTTCTTC. This codes for CASSEGNNEQFF. The V gene is TRBV25-1, the J gene TRBJ2-1; D remains unclear. V was cut by 2 bases and J by 5 bases, with 4 bases left in between. Germline-derived CDR1 and CDR2 are MGHDK and SYGVNS. The CDR3 contains 12 residues.

This rearrangement joins TRBV6-5 to TRBJ1-4; D is possibly TRBD1 (5 bases). The V end lost 5 bases, the J end lost 8 bases, and 18 bases lay between the germline ends. The length of the CDR3 is 15 residues. Germline V lookup: CDR1 MNHEY, CDR2 SVGAGI. CDR3 residues: CASSVQGSPGEKLFF. As DNA, the CDR3 is TGTGCCAGCAGTGTGCAGGGCAGCCCTGGAGAAAAACTGTTTTTT.

The chain links TRBV27 to TRBJ2-3; TRBD2 matches 10 bases. The CDR3 loop spans 18 amino acids. Germline V gene sequence: CDR1 MNHEY, CDR2 SMNVEV (reference sequence). The ends lost 5 bases at V and 3 bases at J; junction bases unmatched: 14. The CDR3 spells CASSDLGTSGIRTDTQYF. DNA of the CDR3: TGTGCCAGCAGTGACTTGGGAACTAGCGGGATCCGGACAGATACGCAGTATTTT.

With respect to this clone: Distinct nucleotide sequences in the sample also encode this CDR3. The chain employs TRBV27 and TRBJ1-1; D might be TRBD1 (6 bases). V shed 4 bases and J shed 2 bases, with 11 bases lying between them. Germline lookup yields CDR1 MNHEY and CDR2 SMNVEV (reference sequence). The CDR3 length is 14 residues. The CDR3 DNA sequence: TGTGCCAGCAGTTGGGGAGGGGGTAACACTGAAGCTTTCTTT. This encodes CASSWGGGNTEAFF.